The 30 T cell receptor beta chains listed next were all sequenced from one sample in a study of molecular identifiers for immune sequencing clone quantification. TCRdb re-analysed the PCR reads in MiXCR, keeping a single row per CDR3 protein. The sample contains under 650,000 distinct CDR3 sequences, just under 20% of which appear only once. The sample comprised naive CD8+ T cells from blood, with Jurkat cell RNA spiked in. Subset: FACS-sorted CD8+CD4-CCR7+CD45RA+ naive T cells. All receptors derive from a human donor in good health. Some libraries in this study had Jurkat cell RNA spiked in.

This clonotype was observed many times. The V call is TRBV29-1, the J call TRBJ2-5, with D uncertain. Germline CDR1 reads SQVTM; CDR2 reads ANQGSEA. The CDR3 covers 10 residues. Trimming left V 4 bases short and J 3 bases short, with 3 bases between. The CDR3 loop reads CSVGEETQYF. In nucleotides, the CDR3 is TGCAGCGTTGGGGAAGAGACCCAGTACTTC.

The gene calls are TRBV19 and TRBJ1-1; unclear D gene. The CDR3 sequence is 13 residues long. Germline assignment: CDR1 LNHDA and CDR2 SQIVND (reference sequence). Trimming stripped 5 bases from V and 0 bases from J, with 7 bases between. In DNA, the CDR3 is TGTGCCAGTAGTCATACTATGAACACTGAAGCTTTCTTT. Translation: CASSHTMNTEAFF.

The sample holds a few counts of this clonotype. The rearrangement uses TRBV28 and TRBJ2-7; TRBD2 aligns across 13 bases. This CDR3 region has 15 residues. The germline CDR1 and CDR2 sequences are MDHEN and SYDVKM. Trimming cost V 5 bases and J 2 bases; bases outside gene matches: 3. The CDR3 is CASSTSGRVTYEQYF. The DNA for the CDR3 is TGTGCCAGCAGTACTAGCGGGAGGGTAACCTACGAGCAGTACTTC.

As for this clonotype: A much larger clone lies one base from this, so it may be a read error. This chain connects TRBV7-9 to TRBJ2-3; 14 positions agree with TRBD2. Germline CDR1 SEHNR, CDR2 FQNEAQ (reference sequence). This CDR3 is 16 amino acids long. The CDR3 DNA sequence: TGTGCCGGCAGCTCGGGACTAGCGGGAGTCGAAAATACGCAGTATTTT. Translation: CAGSSGLAGVENTQYF.

Details on this clonotype: Given a much more abundant clone one base away, this may be a read error. The chain is built from TRBV10-3 and TRBJ2-3, with D hard to call. The CDR3 extends over 13 amino acids. The germline CDR1 and CDR2 sequences are ENHRY and SYGVKD. Trimming took 8 bases from V and 3 from J, leaving 12 bases between them. The CDR3 DNA reads as TGTGCCATCGGTGGTGGGCTAACAGATACGCAGTATTTT. This translates into CAIGGGLTDTQYF.

This clonotype showed up many times. The chain recombines TRBV12-5 with TRBJ1-1, with 9 bases that match TRBD1. With V trimmed by 4 bases and J by 4 bases, 7 bases remained unmatched. Germline loops: CDR1 LGHNT, CDR2 FRNRAP. The CDR3 loop spans 15 amino acids. CDR3 sequence reads: CASGSTGGVGTEAFF. DNA of the CDR3: TGTGCTAGTGGTTCTACAGGGGGCGTTGGCACTGAAGCTTTCTTT.

To note about this clonotype: This sequence may be a read error, since a much larger clone differs from it by one base. The V gene is TRBV10-2, the J gene TRBJ2-1; unclear D gene. The ends were cut back, 7 bases at V and 7 bases at J, with 29 bases in the middle. Per germline, CDR1 WSHSY and CDR2 SAAADI. This CDR3 spans 18 amino acids. CDR3 nucleotides: TGCGCCAGCACCCCGAGCGAACCCAAGGTGTATCGGAAGAATGAGCAGTTCTTC. This encodes CASTPSEPKVYRKNEQFF.

The V call is TRBV2, the J call TRBJ2-7, with TRBD1 matching over 10 bases. The V and J ends lost 8 bases and 3 bases, in that order; junction bases with no gene match: 10. The CDR3 extends over 15 amino acids. Germline CDR1 reads SNHLY; CDR2 reads FYNNEI. DNA for the CDR3: TGTGCCAGCCATCCCGCCGGACAGGGGGACTACGAGCAGTACTTC. This encodes CASHPAGQGDYEQYF.

This clonotype came up many times. This rearrangement joins TRBV20-1 to TRBJ2-7; D unresolved. V lost 2 bases, J lost 3 bases, and 8 bases lay in between. The CDR3 extends over 12 amino acids. CDR1 and CDR2 (germline): DFQATT, SNEGSKA (reference sequence). This CDR3 reads CSARQVNYEQYF. The CDR3 region has the DNA TGCAGTGCTAGACAGGTGAACTACGAGCAGTACTTC.

The gene calls are TRBV29-1 and TRBJ2-1; D may correspond to TRBD1 or TRBD2 (5 bases each). The germline V gene encodes CDR1 SQVTM and CDR2 ANQGSEA. The CDR3 is 14 residues long. V gave up 5 bases and J gave up 7 bases, with 18 bases separating them. CDR3 sequence (DNA): TGCAGCGTTATGGGGGAAATAAGCCTTAATGAGCAGTTCTTC. Translation: CSVMGEISLNEQFF.

This clonotype has at least ten counts. The chain couples TRBV12-3 or TRBV12-4 to TRBJ2-4; D may correspond to TRBD1 or TRBD2 (5 bases each). The CDR3 is 14 amino acids. V dropped 9 bases and J dropped 7 bases, with 19 bases sitting between them. In DNA form, the CDR3 reads TGTGCCAGTGGGGACCTGAAGAAGGCTAACATTCAGTACTTC. Protein: CASGDLKKANIQYF.

The genes are TRBV9 and TRBJ2-7, with D tentatively TRBD1 or TRBD2 (5 bases each). V lost 2 bases to trimming and J lost 0 bases, with 9 bases between them. The CDR3 spans 14 residues. Germline-derived CDR1 and CDR2 are SGDLS and YYNGEE. The CDR3 here is CASSVRDGSYEQYF. As DNA, the CDR3 is TGTGCCAGCAGCGTCCGGGACGGCTCCTACGAGCAGTACTTC.

V and J are TRBV5-3 and TRBJ1-5; 9 positions match TRBD1. TRBV5-3 is sorted into the ORF group, with uncertain function. The CDR3 is made up of 14 amino acids. V lost 10 bases, J lost 4 bases, and 9 bases stayed unmatched. The CDR3 sequence is CAGSLGQGNQPQHF. The CDR3 DNA sequence: TGTGCCGGCAGCCTGGGACAGGGTAATCAGCCCCAGCATTTT.

This clonotype was found many times. CDR3: CASSLGGLGAYQETQYF. The CDR3 DNA follows: TGTGCCAGCAGCTTAGGGGGACTAGGGGCGTACCAAGAGACCCAGTACTTC. The chain carries TRBV7-8 and TRBJ2-5; 8 nucleotides agree with TRBD2. Germline CDR1 and CDR2: SGHVS and FQNEAQ. CDR3 size: 17 residues. V dropped 1 base and J dropped 0; count of bases not matched to a gene: 7.

At least ten counts were recorded for this clonotype. J is TRBJ2-4 and V is TRBV11-2; 7 bases agree with TRBD1. The CDR3 is 17 residues long. Germline loops: CDR1 SGHAT, CDR2 FQNNGV. Trimming took 1 base from V and 2 from J; bases not matched to a gene: 8. CDR3 sequence (DNA): TGTGCCAGCAGCTTAGTAGAAGGGGGCGCCCCCAAAAACATTCAGTACTTC. It encodes CASSLVEGGAPKNIQYF. The whole variable domain, remainder taken from reference TRBV11-2 and TRBJ2-4, is EAGVAQSPRYKIIEKRQSVAFWCNPISGHATLYWYQQILGQGPKLLIQFQNNGVVDDSQLPKDRFSAERLKGVDSTLKIQPAKLEDSAVYLCASSLVEGGAPKNIQYFGAGTRLSVL.

This clonotype was picked up many times. The chain links TRBV6-1 to TRBJ1-5; D uncertain. The germline CDR1 and CDR2 sequences are MNHNS and SASEGT. This CDR3 has 15 amino acids. V was trimmed by 0 bases and J by 5 bases, leaving 11 bases between them. CDR3 sequence (DNA): TGTGCCAGCAGTGAAGCTCCGGGTCGCTATCAGCCCCAGCATTTT. Translated, it gives CASSEAPGRYQPQHF.

V and J are TRBV7-2 and TRBJ2-1, with 8 nucleotides matching TRBD2. This CDR3 has 15 amino acids. In germline, CDR1 is SGHTA, CDR2 FQGNSA. V shed 2 bases and J 4 bases; nucleotides not matched to a gene: 4. CDR3 in amino acids: CASSLMSGGYNEQFF. The CDR3 DNA is TGTGCCAGCAGCTTAATGAGCGGGGGATACAATGAGCAGTTCTTC.

The sample holds many counts of this clonotype. The chain uses TRBV27 and TRBJ2-7, with 9 bases identical to TRBD1. V shed 7 bases, J shed 3 bases, and the junction held 4 bases outside the gene matches. CDR3 length: 13 residues. Germline V gene sequence: CDR1 MNHEY, CDR2 SMNVEV (reference sequence). The CDR3 DNA follows: TGTGCCAGCACCTTGGGACAGGGCTACGAGCAGTACTTC. As protein: CASTLGQGYEQYF.

There are many counts of this clonotype. V usage is TRBV11-2 and J usage is TRBJ2-3; weak D call: TRBD2 (6 bases). The CDR3 length is 15 residues. The germline V gene has CDR1 SGHAT and CDR2 FQNNGV. The germline V and J ends were trimmed by 5 bases and 1 base, with 13 bases remaining between them. CDR3 protein: CASSPGTLGTDTQYF. In DNA, the CDR3 is TGTGCCAGCAGCCCCGGGACTCTCGGCACAGATACGCAGTATTTT.

This clonotype has a count of ten or more. The chain links TRBV20-1 to TRBJ2-7; 7 bases align to TRBD1. The CDR3 sequence is 13 residues long. The germline CDR1 and CDR2 sequences are DFQATT and SNEGSKA (reference sequence). V shed 6 bases and J 3 bases; nucleotides not matched to a gene: 8. CDR3 DNA sequence: TGCAGTGCCTCGGACAGGTCTGACTACGAGCAGTACTTC. As protein: CSASDRSDYEQYF.

In regard to this clonotype: A read error may be the cause here, since a much bigger clone is one base away. The chain has TRBV7-9 and TRBJ1-1; TRBD1 aligns across 11 bases. Per the germline V gene, CDR1 is SEHNR and CDR2 is FQNEAQ (reference sequence). This CDR3 region has 16 residues. With V trimmed by 3 bases and J by 2 bases, 5 bases remained unmatched. CDR3 sequence (DNA): TGTGCCAGCAGCTTTACAGGGACAGGGGGTAACACTGAAGCTTTCTTT. Its translation: CASSFTGTGGNTEAFF.

The table lists this clonotype with many counts. V and J are TRBV5-5 and TRBJ1-5; D is unresolved. The CDR3 totals 14 residues. Germline CDR1 and CDR2: SGHKS and YYEKEE (reference sequence). Trimming removed 1 base at V and 6 bases at J, with 11 bases between. The CDR3 DNA reads as TGTGCCAGCAGCTTGTGGGCAGAAAGTCAGCCCCAGCATTTT. Translated: CASSLWAESQPQHF.

This clonotype appeared a few times. The rearrangement joins TRBV6-1 to TRBJ1-5, with 7 nucleotides matching TRBD1. CDR1 is MNHNS, CDR2 SASEGT, per germline. With 1 base clipped from V and 4 bases from J, the junction kept 4 bases outside the gene matches. The CDR3 consists of 15 residues. CDR3 DNA sequence: TGTGCCAGCAGTGAAGTCGACAGGGCAAATCAGCCCCAGCATTTT. This encodes CASSEVDRANQPQHF.

V and J are TRBV30 and TRBJ2-2; maybe TRBD1 (5 bases). Germline loops: CDR1 GTSNPN, CDR2 SVGIG (reference sequence). This CDR3 has 13 residues. Trimming removed 0 bases at V and 10 bases at J, with 12 bases between. The CDR3 spells CAWSVGVGQELFF. Here the CDR3 DNA reads TGTGCCTGGAGTGTAGGGGTAGGGCAGGAGCTGTTTTTT.

This clonotype was recorded at least ten times. V usage is TRBV12-3 or TRBV12-4 and J usage is TRBJ2-5; no firm D call. This CDR3 is 14 amino acids long. V was cut by 4 bases and J by 2 bases, with 11 bases left in between. The CDR3 spells CASSSAWLQETQYF. The CDR3 bases are TGTGCCAGCAGTTCCGCTTGGCTTCAAGAGACCCAGTACTTC.

This clonotype was picked up many times. The gene calls are TRBV12-3 or TRBV12-4 and TRBJ1-1; D remains ambiguous. Between the trimmed V and J ends, which lost 10 bases and 0 bases, there was a span of 15 bases. The CDR3 consists of 14 residues. DNA of the CDR3: TGTGCCAACCCGCGCGAGCCGATGAACACTGAAGCTTTCTTT. Encoded protein: CANPREPMNTEAFF.

This clonotype was counted at least ten times. The V call is TRBV7-9, the J call TRBJ2-1, with D unclear. Germline-derived CDR1 and CDR2 are SEHNR and FQNEAQ (reference sequence). V gave up 5 bases and J gave up 9 bases, with 14 bases separating them. The CDR3 loop spans 13 amino acids. In nucleotides, the CDR3 is TGTGCCAGCAGCCTCGGCCTCTTGGGTGAGCAGTTCTTC. It yields the protein CASSLGLLGEQFF.

This clonotype turned up a few times. The chain combines TRBV11-2 with TRBJ1-3; D unclear. The V and J ends lost 6 bases and 2 bases respectively, with 14 bases between them. The CDR3 runs 15 residues. Germline values: CDR1 SGHAT, CDR2 FQNNGV. CDR3 DNA sequence: TGTGCCAGCAGTCAACTGCTTGGTACTGGAAACACCATATATTTT. Protein sequence: CASSQLLGTGNTIYF. Supplemented by reference TRBV11-2 and TRBJ1-3, the full variable domain reads EAGVAQSPRYKIIEKRQSVAFWCNPISGHATLYWYQQILGQGPKLLIQFQNNGVVDDSQLPKDRFSAERLKGVDSTLKIQPAKLEDSAVYLCASSQLLGTGNTIYFGEGSWLTVV.

This clonotype showed up just once. One end of the junction fails to match germline, which may point to a read error. The chain recombines TRBV16 with TRBJ2-5; TRBD1 agrees at 10 bases. The CDR3 spans 16 residues. Germline V gene sequence: CDR1 KGHSY, CDR2 FQNENV. CDR3 sequence (DNA): TGTGCCAGCAGCCAAATCCTGACAGGGGGCGCAGAGGCCCAGTACTTC. This gives the protein CASSQILTGGAEAQYF.

Many counts were recorded for this clonotype. The V and J genes are TRBV20-1 and TRBJ1-2, with no clear D. Trimming shortened V by 2 bases and J by 7 bases, and 17 bases separated the two germline ends. The germline CDR1 and CDR2 sequences are DFQATT and SNEGSKA (reference sequence). The CDR3 sequence is 14 residues long. CDR3: CSARIAGEYGGYTF. CDR3 DNA: TGCAGTGCTAGAATCGCCGGAGAATACGGTGGCTACACCTTC.